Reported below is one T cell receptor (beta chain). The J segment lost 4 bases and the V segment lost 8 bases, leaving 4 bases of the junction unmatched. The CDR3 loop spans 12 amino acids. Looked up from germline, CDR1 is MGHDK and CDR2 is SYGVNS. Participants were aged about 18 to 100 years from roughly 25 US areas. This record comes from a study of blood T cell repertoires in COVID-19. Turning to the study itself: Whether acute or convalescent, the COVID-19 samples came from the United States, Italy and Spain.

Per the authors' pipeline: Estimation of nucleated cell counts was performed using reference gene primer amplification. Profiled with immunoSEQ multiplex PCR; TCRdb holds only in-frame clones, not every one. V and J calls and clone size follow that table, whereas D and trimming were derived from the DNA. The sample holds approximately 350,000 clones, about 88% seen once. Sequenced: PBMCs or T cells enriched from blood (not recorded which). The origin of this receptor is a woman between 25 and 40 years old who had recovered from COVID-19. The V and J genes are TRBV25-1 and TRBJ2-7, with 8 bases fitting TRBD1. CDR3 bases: TGTGCCAGCGGGACAGGAGTTTACGAGCAGTACTTC. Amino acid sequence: CASGTGVYEQYF.